This T cell receptor beta chain was identified during a study of blood T cell repertoires in COVID-19. On the study more broadly: From the United States, Italy and Spain came samples of acute and convalescent COVID-19. T cells, B-cell-depleted T cells, or PBMCs provided the cDNA or gDNA that served as material.

This CDR3 contains 15 residues. CDR1 is KGHSY and CDR2 is FQNENV in the germline V gene. V lost 4 bases, J lost 4 bases, and 14 bases lay in between. Using immunoSEQ multiplex PCR, the repertoire was profiled, and TCRdb retains in-frame clones only, with some absent. The sample shows tens of thousands of clones, 90% of them seen only once. The source material was peripheral blood. The genes are TRBV16 and TRBJ1-3; TRBD1 might be the D (5 bases). The sequence was obtained from a man aged 60 to 75 with acute or convalescent COVID-19. CDR3 DNA sequence: TGTGCCAGCAGCCCCCCGGCGGGGCTGGGAAACACCATATATTTT. It translates to CASSPPAGLGNTIYF.